This record looks at one TCR beta chain sequence and its context. This entry belongs to a study of T cell changes during pregnancy in multiple sclerosis. Assay: immunoSEQ multiplex PCR; the TCRdb copy retains only in-frame clones and omits some. The data contain tens of thousands of clones, roughly 93% of them singletons. Germline values: CDR1 LNHNV, CDR2 YYDKDF (reference sequence). Trimming removed 5 bases from V and 4 bases from J; junction bases left unmatched: 4. CDR3 length: 15 amino acids. The sequencing here drew on CD8+ T cells from peripheral blood mononuclear cells, taken in the third trimester of pregnancy. The sequence was collected from a female donor with multiple sclerosis, enrolled in a pregnancy study. The J gene is TRBJ2-1, the V gene TRBV15, with 11 positions matching TRBD2. The CDR3 spells CATSLTSGTYNEQFF. CDR3 DNA: TGTGCCACCAGCCTGACTAGCGGGACTTACAATGAGCAGTTCTTC. Full variable domain (outside the CDR3, taken from reference TRBV15 and TRBJ2-1): DAMVIQNPRYQVTQFGKPVTLSCSQTLNHNVMYWYQQKSSQAPKLLFHYYDKDFNNEADTPDNFQSRRPNTSFCFLDIRSPGLGDTAMYLCATSLTSGTYNEQFFGPGTRLTVL.